This note documents a single T cell receptor beta chain sequence. What it binds is unknown. These data belong to a study of post-analysis software for immune sequencing data. Study in general: The disease courses spanned relapsing-remitting, secondary progressive and progressive-relapsing forms of multiple sclerosis.

There are 11 residues in the CDR3. Germline assignment: CDR1 SGHRS and CDR2 YFSETQ. The V end lost 6 bases, the J end lost 5 bases, and 8 bases lay between the germline ends. General study results and limits: Strong same-batch co-clustering of samples appeared with F measure clustering. Patients used five TRBV segments, including TRBV5-6, TRBV5-1 and TRBV20-1, more often than controls. The study found significantly lower normalized Chao1 diversity in multiple sclerosis patients than in controls.

Prepared libraries of TCR beta cDNA carried unique molecular identifiers. Input populations of roughly 1 to 10 million T cells gave rise to 500,000 to 600,000 cDNA molecules. Using its own MiXCR run on the PCR reads, TCRdb lists one record per CDR3 protein. The sample carries about 810,000 distinct CDR3 sequences, 53% recorded once. The gene calls are TRBV5-1 and TRBJ1-2; no definite D call. This clonotype was obtained from a girl aged 5-17 years with multiple sclerosis. Sequencing used blood. CDR3 region: CASIVAYGYTF. The CDR3 nucleotides read TGCGCCAGCATCGTGGCGTATGGCTACACCTTC.